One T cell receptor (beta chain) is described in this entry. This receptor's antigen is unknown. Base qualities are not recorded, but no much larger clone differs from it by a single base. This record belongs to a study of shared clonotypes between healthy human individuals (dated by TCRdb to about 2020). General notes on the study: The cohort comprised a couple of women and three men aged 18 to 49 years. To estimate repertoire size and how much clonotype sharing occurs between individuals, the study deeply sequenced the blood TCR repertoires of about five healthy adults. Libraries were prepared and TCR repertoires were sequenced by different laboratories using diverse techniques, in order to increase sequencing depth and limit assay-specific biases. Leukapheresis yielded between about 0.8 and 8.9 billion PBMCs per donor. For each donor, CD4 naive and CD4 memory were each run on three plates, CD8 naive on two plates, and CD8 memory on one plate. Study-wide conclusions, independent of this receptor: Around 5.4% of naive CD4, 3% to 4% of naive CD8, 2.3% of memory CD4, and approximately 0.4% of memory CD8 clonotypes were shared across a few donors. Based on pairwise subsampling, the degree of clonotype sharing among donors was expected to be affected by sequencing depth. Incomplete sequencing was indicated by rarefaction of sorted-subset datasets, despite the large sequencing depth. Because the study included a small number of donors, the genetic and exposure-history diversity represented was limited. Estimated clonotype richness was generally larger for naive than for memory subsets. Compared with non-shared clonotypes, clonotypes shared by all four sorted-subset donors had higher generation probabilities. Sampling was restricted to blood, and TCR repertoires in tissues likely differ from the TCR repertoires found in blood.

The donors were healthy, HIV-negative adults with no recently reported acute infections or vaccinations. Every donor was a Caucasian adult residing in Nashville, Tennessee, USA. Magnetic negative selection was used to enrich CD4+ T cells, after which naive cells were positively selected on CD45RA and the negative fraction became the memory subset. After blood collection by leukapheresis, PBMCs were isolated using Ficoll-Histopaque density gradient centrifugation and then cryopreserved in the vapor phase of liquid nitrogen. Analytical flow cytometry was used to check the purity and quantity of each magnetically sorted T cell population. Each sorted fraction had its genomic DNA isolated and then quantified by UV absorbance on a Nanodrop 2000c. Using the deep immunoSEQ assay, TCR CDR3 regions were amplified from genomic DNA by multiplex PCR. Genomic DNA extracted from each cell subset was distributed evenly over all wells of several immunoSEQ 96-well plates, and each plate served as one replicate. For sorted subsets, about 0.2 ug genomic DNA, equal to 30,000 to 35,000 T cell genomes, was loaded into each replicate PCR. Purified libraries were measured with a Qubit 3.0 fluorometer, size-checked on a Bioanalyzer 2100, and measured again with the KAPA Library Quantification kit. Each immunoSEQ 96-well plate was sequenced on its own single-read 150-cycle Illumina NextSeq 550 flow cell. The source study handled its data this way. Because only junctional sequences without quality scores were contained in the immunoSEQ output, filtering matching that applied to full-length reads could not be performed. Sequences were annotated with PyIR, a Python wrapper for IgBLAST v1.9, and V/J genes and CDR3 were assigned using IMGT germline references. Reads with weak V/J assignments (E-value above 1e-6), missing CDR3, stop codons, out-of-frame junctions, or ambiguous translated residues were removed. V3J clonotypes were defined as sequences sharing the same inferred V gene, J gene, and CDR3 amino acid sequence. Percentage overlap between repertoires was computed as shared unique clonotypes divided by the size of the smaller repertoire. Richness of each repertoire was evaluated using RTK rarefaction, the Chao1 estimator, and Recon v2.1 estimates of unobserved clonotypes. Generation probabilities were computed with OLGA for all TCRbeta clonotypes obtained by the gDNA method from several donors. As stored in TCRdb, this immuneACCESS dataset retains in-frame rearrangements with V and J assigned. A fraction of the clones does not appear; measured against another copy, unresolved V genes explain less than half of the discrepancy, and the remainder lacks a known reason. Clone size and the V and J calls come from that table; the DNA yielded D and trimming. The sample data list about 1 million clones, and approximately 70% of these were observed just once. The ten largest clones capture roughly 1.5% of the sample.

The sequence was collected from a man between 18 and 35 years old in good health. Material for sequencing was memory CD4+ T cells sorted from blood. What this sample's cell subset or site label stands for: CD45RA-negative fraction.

The CDR3 reads CASSEFGQGSKQYF. The nucleotides are TGCGCCAGCAGTGAGTTTGGACAGGGTAGCAAGCAGTACTTC. The V and J genes are TRBV10-2 and TRBJ2-7; 8 middle bases align to TRBD1. The junction shows trimming of 1 base on V and 8 bases on J, and the gene matches do not reach 7 bases of it. CDR1 and CDR2 are read off the germline V gene as WSHSY and SAAADI. Including cysteine and phenylalanine, the CDR3 has 14 amino acids. Of all the DNA, just the CDR3 is kept, 42 bases in frame from base 1.